This entry lists 8 T cell receptor beta chains sequenced from one sample in a study of blood T cell repertoires in COVID-19. TCRdb's table, derived via immunoSEQ multiplex PCR, lists solely in-frame clones and lacks some. The sample includes about 400,000 clones, around 90% seen only once; the top ten take roughly 1.9%. Sequenced: PBMCs or T cells enriched from blood (not recorded which). All receptors derive from a woman in her forties with acute COVID-19.

The chain is built from TRBV5-5 and TRBJ2-7; D might be TRBD1 (6 bases). V was pared by 3 bases and J by 7 bases, with 20 bases between. The CDR3 is 15 residues long. Germline V gives CDR1 SGHKS, CDR2 YYEKEE (reference sequence). CDR3 nucleotide sequence: TGTGCCAGCAGCTCCCGGACTCAGCTAGGGGGTGAGCAGTACTTC. The encoded protein is CASSSRTQLGGEQYF.

This clone was counted between two and nine times. The J gene is TRBJ1-2, the V gene TRBV12-3 or TRBV12-4; no reliable D call. The CDR3 extends over 13 amino acids. V lost 3 bases and J lost 1, with 6 bases in between. Here the CDR3 DNA reads TGTGCCAGCAGTTTTTTACTTAACTATGGCTACACCTTC. It encodes CASSFLLNYGYTF.

The rearrangement links TRBV5-1 to TRBJ2-1, with D uncertain. The CDR3 covers 13 residues. The germline V and J ends were trimmed by 2 bases and 6 bases, with 9 bases remaining between them. CDR1 and CDR2 (germline): SGHRS, YFSETQ. As DNA, the CDR3 is TGCGCCAGCAGCTTCGTGATGAGCAATGAGCAGTTCTTC. It encodes CASSFVMSNEQFF.

The chain links TRBV5-1 to TRBJ2-3; TRBD2 matches at 9 bases. Losses at the gene ends were 5 bases for V and 4 bases for J; bases not matched to a gene: 5. This CDR3 has 14 amino acids. Germline V gene sequence: CDR1 SGHRS, CDR2 YFSETQ. In DNA form, the CDR3 reads TGCGCCAGCAGATACATAGCGGGGGCAGATACGCAGTATTTT. Translating gives CASRYIAGADTQYF.

This clone was detected once. The V call is TRBV5-1, the J call TRBJ1-5; D possibly corresponds to TRBD1 (5 bases). There are 14 residues in the CDR3. Between the trimmed V and J ends, which lost 3 bases and 2 bases, there was a span of 9 bases. Germline CDR1 SGHRS, CDR2 YFSETQ. The CDR3 DNA follows: TGCGCCAGCAGCTCCCGGGGGGGCAATCAGCCCCAGCATTTT. Protein sequence: CASSSRGGNQPQHF.

V is TRBV14 and J is TRBJ2-1, with a possible D match to TRBD2 (7 bases). The V end lost 4 bases, the J end lost 2 bases, and 12 bases lay between the germline ends. The CDR3 has 15 residues. Germline V gives CDR1 SGHDN, CDR2 FVKESK. CDR3 region: CASSPGGHPYNEQFF. For the CDR3, the DNA is TGTGCCAGCAGCCCGGGGGGACACCCCTACAATGAGCAGTTCTTC.

Comments on this clone: Other DNA sequences in this sample translate to the same CDR3. The genes are TRBV19 and TRBJ1-6, with D unclear. This CDR3 has 12 amino acids. Trimming left V 3 bases short and J 8 bases short, with 5 bases between. Germline V lookup: CDR1 LNHDA, CDR2 SQIVND (reference sequence). The CDR3 coding sequence is TGTGCCAGTAGTATTCGGGATTCACCCCTCCACTTT. Translating gives CASSIRDSPLHF.

The rearrangement joins TRBV5-1 to TRBJ2-3; TRBD2 agrees at 16 bases. The CDR3 is 17 amino acids. Germline CDR1 and CDR2: SGHRS and YFSETQ. V lost 4 bases and J lost 4; bases outside the gene matches: 6. Here the CDR3 DNA reads TGCGCCAGCAGCCAAGGGACTAGCGGGGGGGTAGCAGATACGCAGTATTTT. It translates to CASSQGTSGGVADTQYF.